One T cell receptor beta chain is described in this entry. Its antigen is still unknown. The sample holds no much larger clone one base away, and base qualities are not on file. Patients chosen for sequencing had shown expansion of CD8+CD57+ cells by flow cytometry. All patients had severe acquired aplastic anemia diagnosed by International Study of Aplastic Anemia and Agranulocytosis and Camitta criteria. No therapy had been received by the patients at the time of blood sampling. The study deep-sequenced TCR repertoires of sorted CD4+ and CD8+ blood T cells from severe aplastic anemia patients and healthy subjects. Patients were enrolled under clinicaltrials.gov protocols 00001620, 01623167, 00001397, 00071045, 00081523 and 00961064 in the USA. Ficoll-Paque density gradient centrifugation was used to isolate peripheral blood mononuclear cells. Before DNA extraction, CD4+ and CD8+ T cells were sorted by FACS or by magnetic beads.

Genomic DNA served as template for TCR beta VDJ combination and CDR3 sequence profiling. An Illumina HiSeq 2000 was the platform used for TCR repertoire sequencing. The source study handled its data this way. TRBV/TRBJ rearrangement plots, CDR3 size and DJ length profiles, and Simpson's diversity index were used to evaluate the repertoires. The immunodominant clone was defined as the most abundant DNA sequence in deep sequencing data. CDR3 amino acid sequences were screened for sharing across subjects and were compared with published repertoires and the VDJdb database. In-frame beta chains were kept once TCRdb had trimmed the public reads at Q25 with fastp and called clones with MiXCR. Rows are unified per CDR3 protein, each entry keeping the most common DNA and genes. TCRdb, not the original authors, processed these V and J calls. This sample comprises 200,000 to 300,000 distinct CDR3 sequences, roughly 82% of them detected only once. The ten largest clones add up to approximately 40% of the sample.

The sample is drawn from a study of CD8+CD57+ T cells in acquired aplastic anemia (dated by TCRdb to the late 2010s). For the study in its entirety: DNA extracted from sorted CD4+ and CD8+ cells had a mean of around 3.3 ug, with a range of 0.2 to 27.4 ug. A CD8+CD57+ expansion meant a frequency higher than the mean frequency seen in healthy subjects. Study-wide conclusions, independent of this receptor: Although some 28 CD8+ CDR3 sequences were shared by patients and controls, these sequences appeared highly expressed in patients and within the immunodominant clones of patients. No significant difference in CD8+ Simpson's diversity was found between patients and healthy controls (P=0.060).

The receptor's source is a human donor with aplastic anemia. The material sequenced was sorted CD4+, CD8+, or CD8+CD57+ T cells (not recorded which) from PBMCs.

The CDR3 region has the sequence CSAEPPHPGRQETQYF. The bases read TGCAGTGCTGAGCCACCTCATCCAGGGCGCCAAGAGACCCAGTACTTC. The rearranged chain carries TRBV20-1 and TRBJ2-5, with a tentative D gene TRBD1 over 5 matching bases. The germline V gene (reference sequence) provides CDR1 DFQATT and CDR2 SNEGSKA. Deletion took 5 bases off V and 1 base off J, with a span of 20 bases between the germline ends. From its cysteine to its phenylalanine, the CDR3 spans 16 amino acids. CDR3 DNA is the only sequence kept; it has 48 bases, read in frame from the first base.